This passage covers 19 T cell receptor beta chains from one sample sequenced in a study of identical twins. TCRdb redid the calling of the 5' RACE reads with MiXCR, one entry per CDR3 protein. The sample includes 1.5 million to 2 million distinct CDR3 sequences, about 32% of them seen just once. Sequencing was carried out using cord blood. These receptors were collected from a newborn girl in good health.

This clonotype turned up a few times. The rearrangement uses TRBV7-2 and TRBJ2-1; D remains unclear. Trimming took off 0 bases at V and 6 bases at J, with 9 bases between the two ends. This CDR3 has 14 amino acids. Germline V gene lookup returns CDR1 SGHTA and CDR2 FQGNSA. The CDR3 sequence is CASSLARLPNEQFF. CDR3 bases: TGTGCCAGCAGCTTAGCGAGACTTCCCAATGAGCAGTTCTTC.

V gene TRBV7-9 combines with J gene TRBJ2-1, with 7 bases that match TRBD2. The CDR3 consists of 15 residues. Trimming at V came to 5 bases and at J to 6 bases, leaving 10 bases not matched to a gene. CDR1 is SEHNR, CDR2 FQNEAQ, per germline (reference sequence). CDR3 sequence (DNA): TGTGCCAGCAGCGTCCGGGACTACCCCTCCAATGAGCAGTTCTTC. Translated: CASSVRDYPSNEQFF. Looking up the rest from reference TRBV7-9 and TRBJ2-1 gives the full variable domain: DTGVSQNPRHKITKRGQNVTFRCDPISEHNRLYWYRQTLGQGPEFLTYFQNEAQLEKSRLLSDRFSAERPKGSFSTLEIQRTEQGDSAMYLCASSVRDYPSNEQFFGPGTRLTVL.

The rearrangement joins TRBV29-1 to TRBJ1-3; D uncertain. CDR3 size: 12 residues. V lost 1 base and J lost 9, with 10 bases in between. CDR1 and CDR2 (germline): SQVTM, ANQGSEA. In DNA, the CDR3 is TGCAGCGTTGAAGGGGTGTTGGGCACCATATATTTT. It translates to CSVEGVLGTIYF.

This clonotype was counted once. The chain combines TRBV4-2 with TRBJ2-1; D not certain. The CDR3 has 16 amino acids. V was trimmed by 7 bases and J by 10 bases, leaving 26 bases between them. Germline CDR1 LGHNA, CDR2 YNFKEQ. The CDR3 spells CASTHKVPVPSYEQFF. Written as DNA, the CDR3 is TGTGCCAGCACCCACAAGGTACCAGTCCCTTCCTACGAGCAGTTCTTC.

The V and J genes are TRBV2 and TRBJ1-5; D is undetermined. The CDR3 consists of 13 residues. V lost 2 bases, J lost 4 bases, and 6 bases lay in between. Germline assignment: CDR1 SNHLY and CDR2 FYNNEI. The CDR3 is CASSESPNQPQHF. The CDR3 coding sequence is TGTGCCAGCAGTGAATCCCCAAATCAGCCCCAGCATTTT.

V is TRBV20-1 and J is TRBJ2-1, with 7 bases fitting TRBD2. The CDR3 loop spans 16 amino acids. J gave up 4 bases and V 2 bases, and 11 bases lay outside the gene matches. Germline CDR1 is DFQATT and CDR2 is SNEGSKA (reference sequence). CDR3 nucleotides: TGCAGTGCTAGACCCGACTGGCTAGCGGAATACAATGAGCAGTTCTTC. Translated: CSARPDWLAEYNEQFF.

This chain joins TRBV4-2 and TRBJ2-1; no clear D. This CDR3 spans 16 amino acids. Germline V gene data show CDR1 as LGHNA and CDR2 as YNFKEQ. V lost 4 bases to trimming and J lost 5 bases, with 18 bases between them. CDR3 bases: TGTGCCAGCAGCCCCCTTGGAGATTCGCAGGACAATGAGCAGTTCTTC. It codes for CASSPLGDSQDNEQFF.

V is TRBV20-1 and J is TRBJ2-7; D possibly uses TRBD1 or TRBD2 (5 bases each). The CDR3 has 16 residues. Germline V CDR1 and CDR2: DFQATT, SNEGSKA (reference sequence). Trimming pared 3 bases from V and 3 bases from J, leaving 21 bases between. CDR3 DNA sequence: TGCAGTGCTAGGACAACCGGGACCCGAATCCTCTACGAGCAGTACTTC. Amino acids: CSARTTGTRILYEQYF.

This chain links TRBV4-2 with TRBJ2-1, with 12 bases aligning to TRBD2. CDR3 length: 13 residues. The V gene end was trimmed by 7 bases and the J gene end by 8 bases; junction bases not matched to a gene: 3. Germline CDR1 reads LGHNA; CDR2 reads YNFKEQ. CDR3 bases: TGTGCCAGCACTAGCGGGAGGGCCGATGAGCAGTTCTTC. Amino acids: CASTSGRADEQFF.

Only a few counts were recorded for this clonotype. The chain carries TRBV2 and TRBJ1-5; 8 bases are a match to TRBD1. Losses at the gene ends were 5 bases for V and 0 bases for J; bases not matched to a gene: 6. The CDR3 has 16 residues. The germline gives CDR1 SNHLY, CDR2 FYNNEI. CDR3 DNA: TGTGCCAGCAGTCTCTACGGACAGGGTAGCAATCAGCCCCAGCATTTT. Protein sequence: CASSLYGQGSNQPQHF.

Only a few counts were recorded for this clonotype. This chain uses TRBV20-1 with TRBJ2-5; TRBD1 or TRBD2 may be the D gene (5 bases each). Germline loops: CDR1 DFQATT, CDR2 SNEGSKA (reference sequence). Trimming cost V 6 bases and J 11 bases, with 19 bases left between them. The CDR3 totals 12 residues. CDR3 amino acids: CSAHRDLNEQYF. The CDR3 bases are TGCAGTGCGCACCGGGACCTCAATGAGCAGTACTTC.

With respect to this clonotype: Sequence at one end of the junction differs from germline and may be a read error. In nucleotides, the CDR3 is TGTGCCAGCAGCTTAAAGCGAAATGGATTAGCAAGCTACTACGACCAGTACTTC. This sequence encodes CASSLKRNGLASYYDQYF. The gene calls are TRBV7-2 and TRBJ2-7; D is undetermined. The CDR3 extends over 18 amino acids. Per germline, CDR1 SGHTA and CDR2 FQGNSA.

The chain combines TRBV29-1 with TRBJ1-1, with TRBD1 identical over 7 bases. Germline trimming cut 2 bases from V and 1 base from J; bases unmatched to any gene: 4. The CDR3 consists of 14 residues. The germline V gene encodes CDR1 SQVTM and CDR2 ANQGSEA. CDR3 nucleotides: TGCAGCGTTGAAAAGGGGACAGAGAACACTGAAGCTTTCTTT. Residues: CSVEKGTENTEAFF.

The CDR3 sequence: CASSVGSGNTIYF. CDR3 sequence (DNA): TGTGCCAGCAGTGTGGGAAGTGGAAACACCATATATTTT. The chain employs TRBV9 and TRBJ1-3; D remains unclear. Germline V gene data show CDR1 as SGDLS and CDR2 as YYNGEE. V was clipped by 5 bases and J by 3 bases, with 9 bases between them. This CDR3 comprises 13 residues.

This clonotype was found a few times. The chain uses TRBV5-1 and TRBJ1-6; D call uncertain. V was trimmed by 0 bases and J by 7 bases, leaving 11 bases between them. This CDR3 comprises 15 residues. CDR1 is SGHRS, CDR2 YFSETQ, per germline. This chain's CDR3 is CASSLAGSLNSPLHF. In DNA, the CDR3 is TGCGCCAGCAGCTTGGCCGGGTCCCTCAATTCACCCCTCCACTTT.

The chain employs TRBV20-1 and TRBJ2-7; D gene uncertain. Trimming left V 3 bases short and J 1 base short, with 19 bases between. The CDR3 loop spans 16 amino acids. Germline-derived CDR1 and CDR2 are DFQATT and SNEGSKA (reference sequence). The CDR3 sequence is CSASIRIGLLSYEQYF. CDR3 nucleotides: TGCAGTGCTAGTATTAGGATAGGCCTTCTTTCCTACGAGCAGTACTTC.

In its sample, this clonotype was seen a few times. The chain carries TRBV19 and TRBJ2-3; 9 bases map to TRBD2. Looked up from germline, CDR1 is LNHDA and CDR2 is SQIVND (reference sequence). This CDR3 comprises 15 residues. J gave up 2 bases and V 3 bases, and 3 bases lay outside the gene matches. CDR3 region: CASSMGGGATDTQYF. The CDR3 DNA follows: TGTGCCAGTAGTATGGGCGGGGGGGCCACAGATACGCAGTATTTT.

V and J are TRBV24-1 and TRBJ2-1; D could derive from TRBD1 or TRBD2 (5 bases each). Germline lookup yields CDR1 KGHDR and CDR2 SFDVKD. V lost 9 bases to trimming and J lost 9 bases, with 20 bases between them. The CDR3 has 14 residues. The DNA of the CDR3 is TGTGCCACCCACCCAGGGACCTTTTGGGGTGAGCAGTTCTTC. This gives the protein CATHPGTFWGEQFF.

This clonotype was found a few times. The J gene is TRBJ2-1, the V gene TRBV24-1; 9 nucleotides agree with TRBD2. The germline V gene has CDR1 KGHDR and CDR2 SFDVKD. This CDR3 contains 15 residues. J was trimmed by 10 bases and V by 1 base; bases with no gene match: 7. CDR3 sequence: CATSDFGAGGPEQFF. The CDR3 bases are TGTGCCACCAGTGATTTTGGTGCGGGAGGGCCCGAGCAGTTCTTC.